The present T cell receptor beta chain was sequenced within a study of T cell repertoires in cytomegalovirus infection. Study overall: Public TCR beta signatures marked donors with CMV infection and the matching HLA.

This clonotype showed up just a few times. One entry per CDR3 protein, called by TCRdb with MiXCR from the reads. The sample contains roughly 500,000 distinct CDR3 sequences, about 11% of which appear only once. Trimming left V 3 bases short and J 0 bases short, with 9 bases between. This CDR3 has 13 residues. Germline CDR1 DFQATT, CDR2 SNEGSKA (reference sequence). The chain joins TRBV20-1 to TRBJ2-7; the D is unclear. The specimen sequenced was PBMCs. The receptor's source is a human donor in good health (CMV status not recorded). Some clones in this sample may be carry-over from other donors' samples. In nucleotides, the CDR3 is TGCAGTGCTAGCTATGCCAACTCCTACGAGCAGTACTTC. Amino acids: CSASYANSYEQYF.